A selection of T cell receptor beta chains follows, all from one sample in a study of blood T cell repertoires in COVID-19. Measured with immunoSEQ multiplex PCR; TCRdb has only the in-frame clones, and not every one. The repertoire has under 350,000 clones, approximately 83% of them found once; the top ten carry approximately 4%. Sample: PBMCs or T cells enriched from blood (not recorded which). The origin of the receptors is a woman aged 40 to 50 with acute COVID-19. Each CDR3 is given with its conserved first and last residue. A D gene is named only where the DNA matches it firmly. Rows may omit the clone size; those that give it use once, few, many or a size class.

14	TRBV2	.	.	TRBJ2-3	TGTGCCAGCAGGGAGGGGGCACGGACAGATACGCAGTATTTT	CASREGARTDTQYF
15	TRBV12-5	TRBD1	.	TRBJ1-5	TGTGCTAGTGGCCTACAGGGGGGAAGCAATCAGCCCCAGCATTTT	CASGLQGGSNQPQHF
14	TRBV15	.	.	TRBJ2-3	TGTGCCACCAGCAGAGAGGACTACACAGATACGCAGTATTTT	CATSREDYTDTQYF
15	TRBV19	.	.	TRBJ1-1	TGTGCCAGTAGTTCAGGGGCGAGCATGAACACTGAAGCTTTCTTT	CASSSGASMNTEAFF
12	TRBV18	.	.	TRBJ1-5	TGTGCCAGCTCACGTACAAATCAGCCCCAGCATTTT	CASSRTNQPQHF
13	TRBV4-1	.	few	TRBJ1-5	TGCGCCAGCAGCCAAGCAATTTTTCAGCCCCAGCATTTT	CASSQAIFQPQHF
15	TRBV27	TRBD2	once	TRBJ2-7	TGTGCCAGCAGAAAACTTAGCGGGATCTCCTACGAGCAGTACTTC	CASRKLSGISYEQYF
18	TRBV4-1	TRBD2	.	TRBJ2-3	TGCGCCAGCAGCCAAGATCCCGGTACCGGGGGGATCGCAGATACGCAGTATTTT	CASSQDPGTGGIADTQYF
13	TRBV3-1/TRBV3-2	.	.	TRBJ2-7	TGTGCCAGCAGCCAAGAAACTCAAGCCCTTCCCCTCTTC	CASSQETQALPLF
12	TRBV19	.	.	TRBJ1-5	TGTGCCAGTAGTATTGGGGGCCAGCCCCAGCATTTT	CASSIGGQPQHF
13	TRBV18	TRBD1	.	TRBJ1-2	TGTGCCAGCTCACCACCGGGACAGGGTGGCTACACCTTC	CASSPPGQGGYTF
13	TRBV24-1	.	.	TRBJ2-1	TGTGCCACCCGCGGGACGGACGACAATGAGCAGTTCTTC	CATRGTDDNEQFF
19	TRBV7-7	.	.	TRBJ2-2	TGTGCTAGCAGCTTGGGTTCTCACCGAGGGCGTAGGAACACCGGGGAGCTGTTTTTT	CASSLGSHRGRRNTGELFF
15	TRBV2	TRBD2	.	TRBJ2-2	TGTGCCAGCAAGGGACTAGCGGGAGTGGCCGGGGAGCTGTTTTTT	CASKGLAGVAGELFF
17	TRBV6-2/TRBV6-3	.	.	TRBJ1-1	TGTGCCAGCAGTTACTCGACGCGGGGTGGGTCATGGACTGAAGCTTTCTTT	CASSYSTRGGSWTEAFF
15	TRBV19	.	.	TRBJ1-5	TGTGCCAGTAGATCCCTAAAGGGGGATCGTCAGCCCCAGCATTTT	CASRSLKGDRQPQHF
15	TRBV7-9	TRBD2	.	TRBJ2-5	TGTGCCAGTAAAGGACTAGCGGGGATCCAAGAGACCCAGTACTTC	CASKGLAGIQETQYF
15	TRBV2	TRBD1	.	TRBJ1-2	TGTGCCAGCAGAACCCGGGACAGGGGCTTCGATGGCTACACCTTC	CASRTRDRGFDGYTF
13	TRBV18	TRBD1	.	TRBJ1-4	TGTGCCAGCTCATCGGACAGGATCGAAAAACTGTTTTTT	CASSSDRIEKLFF
14	TRBV7-3	.	.	TRBJ1-1	TGTGCCAGCAGCCCCCGTGGGGGGGCGGCTGAAGCTTTCTTT	CASSPRGGAAEAFF
18	TRBV19	TRBD1	.	TRBJ1-1	TGTGCCAGTAGTATAATGTGGGACAGGGCATTACCTAACACTGAAGCTTTCTTT	CASSIMWDRALPNTEAFF
17	TRBV19	.	.	TRBJ2-1	TGTGCCAGTAGTATCAAAAGAGACTCAAGTTTTCAAAATGAGCAGTTCTTC	CASSIKRDSSFQNEQFF
17	TRBV18	TRBD1	.	TRBJ2-2	TGTGCCAGCTCACGGCGAAGGGACAGGGGCAACACCGGGGAGCTGTTTTTT	CASSRRRDRGNTGELFF
16	TRBV5-1	TRBD1	.	TRBJ1-1	TGCGCCAGCAGCTTTTCCGCGACAGGGGGCTTAGCTGAAGCTTTCTTT	CASSFSATGGLAEAFF
15	TRBV9	.	.	TRBJ1-3	TGTGCCAGCAGCGTAGACGGTCAATCTGGAAACACCATATATTTT	CASSVDGQSGNTIYF
16	TRBV9	.	.	TRBJ1-3	TGTGCCAGCAGCGTAGAACAGGCCTCCTCTGGAAACACCATATATTTT	CASSVEQASSGNTIYF
16	TRBV7-2	.	.	TRBJ1-2	TGTGCCAGCAGTGAAAATCCGGGGTCGCCCATCTATGGCTACACCTTC	CASSENPGSPIYGYTF
14	TRBV20-1	.	.	TRBJ1-2	TGCAGTGCTAGTCGCGGGGGCGGTCCTTATGGCTACACCTTC	CSASRGGGPYGYTF
18	TRBV19	.	few	TRBJ1-6	TGTGCCAGTACGAAGGGGCTGACAGGCGGCTCCTATAATTCACCCCTCCACTTT	CASTKGLTGGSYNSPLHF
12	TRBV12-3/TRBV12-4	.	once	TRBJ2-3	TGTGCCAGCAGCCCCCGGGGAGATACGCAGTATTTT	CASSPRGDTQYF
16	TRBV4-1	.	.	TRBJ1-2	TGCGCCAGCAGCCCCCCACAAGGGGCATGGGACTATGGCTACACCTTC	CASSPPQGAWDYGYTF
14	TRBV28	TRBD1	.	TRBJ2-2	TGTGCCAGCAGTTCGCAGGGGGCGGGCGGGGAGCTGTTTTTT	CASSSQGAGGELFF
14	TRBV25-1	TRBD1	.	TRBJ1-2	TGTGCCAGCAGTGACCCTGACAGGGGAGGGGGCTACACCTTC	CASSDPDRGGGYTF
10	TRBV23-1	.	few	TRBJ2-4	TGCGCCAGCAGTCAAGCAGGGGAGTACTTC	CASSQAGEYF
17	TRBV4-2	TRBD2	.	TRBJ2-3	TGTGCCAGCAGCCAAGAAGCTAGCGGGGGGGCGGGAGATACGCAGTATTTT	CASSQEASGGAGDTQYF
15	TRBV9	TRBD2	once	TRBJ2-3	TGTGCCAGCAGCGGGACTAGCGGGAGTTCAGATACGCAGTATTTT	CASSGTSGSSDTQYF
14	TRBV6-5	.	.	TRBJ1-1	TGTGCCAGCAGACCCCCCGCGATGAACACTGAAGCTTTCTTT	CASRPPAMNTEAFF
14	TRBV27	.	.	TRBJ1-1	TGTGCCAGCAGGGGGGGACCTCAGAACACTGAAGCTTTCTTT	CASRGGPQNTEAFF
14	TRBV3-1/TRBV3-2	TRBD2	once	TRBJ2-1	TGTGCCAGCAGCCAGGTGACTAGCGGGAGTAAGCAGTTCTTC	CASSQVTSGSKQFF
14	TRBV20-1	.	.	TRBJ2-5	TGCAGTGCTAGTATTTCTAGCTTTATGGAGACCCAGTACTTC	CSASISSFMETQYF
14	TRBV25-1	TRBD1	.	TRBJ1-1	TGTGCCAGCAGTGACGCTAGGGGGCGCGGTGAAGCTTTCTTT	CASSDARGRGEAFF
11	TRBV3-1/TRBV3-2	TRBD1	.	TRBJ1-1	TGTGCCAGCAGGCGACAGGGGAGGGCTTTCTTT	CASRRQGRAFF
13	TRBV4-2	.	.	TRBJ1-4	TGTGCCAGCAGCCAATTCCGTAATGAAAAACTGTTTTTT	CASSQFRNEKLFF
18	TRBV5-1	TRBD1	.	TRBJ1-6	TGCGCCAGCAGCTTAGCCGGGACAGTCGCTCCCTGGAATTCACCCCTCCACTTT	CASSLAGTVAPWNSPLHF
17	TRBV6-1	.	once	TRBJ2-7	TGTGCCAGCAGTGAAGTCATGACAGCCGATTTCTCCTACGAGCAGTACTTC	CASSEVMTADFSYEQYF
18	TRBV7-9	.	.	TRBJ1-2	TGTGCCAGCAGCCCACTATCGTCCCAACCGGCTCGAACCTCCGGCTACACCTTC	CASSPLSSQPARTSGYTF
17	TRBV18	.	.	TRBJ2-2	TGTGCCAGCTCACCACAGGTTGCCAGGGCAAACACCGGGGAGCTGTTTTTT	CASSPQVARANTGELFF
15	TRBV20-1	.	.	TRBJ2-3	TGCAGTGCTAGTATCGGGGAGGACTACACAGATACGCAGTATTTT	CSASIGEDYTDTQYF
16	TRBV18	TRBD1	.	TRBJ2-1	TGTGCCAGCTCACCTGGACAGGTCAGCTCCTACAATGAGCAGTTCTTC	CASSPGQVSSYNEQFF
13	TRBV6-5	TRBD1	.	TRBJ1-2	TGTGCCAGCACCGCGGACAGGGATGGTGGCTACACCTTC	CASTADRDGGYTF
16	TRBV7-3	TRBD1	.	TRBJ2-1	TGTGCCAGCAGCTCAGCAGGACAGGGGGCGCCGGATGAGCAGTTCTTC	CASSSAGQGAPDEQFF
15	TRBV4-3	.	.	TRBJ1-1	TGCGCCAGCAGCCAAGTAGCGGGCGGTAACACTGAAGCTTTCTTT	CASSQVAGGNTEAFF
14	TRBV28	.	once	TRBJ1-2	TGTGCCAGCAGCCCACAGGGATCTAACTATGGCTACACCTTC	CASSPQGSNYGYTF